The rows below give T cell receptor beta chains drawn from one sample of a study of T cell responses to AZD1222 COVID-19 vaccine. Some clones are missing from TCRdb's copy, which holds only in-frame ones; the method was immunoSEQ multiplex PCR. The data show 150,000 to 180,000 clones, around 90% seen once. Sequencing was performed on peripheral blood, taken on day 0 of AZD1222 vaccination. The receptor set was obtained from an adult in good health. Both conserved end residues are part of each CDR3. D genes are given only for firm matches. Rows give clone size only sometimes, using once, few, many, or a class for an expanded clone.

abundance	v_gene	j_gene	d_gene	CDR3nt	CDR3aa
once	TRBV25-1	TRBJ1-1	NA	TGTGCCAGCACAGGGAGGGGTGACACTGAAGCTTTCTTT	CASTGRGDTEAFF
NA	TRBV5-5	TRBJ2-3	TRBD2	TGTGCCAGCAGCTTGACCGGGACTAGCTCAGATACGCAGTATTTT	CASSLTGTSSDTQYF
NA	TRBV10-1	TRBJ1-5	NA	TGCGCCACCCAAGGGGGTCCAGGACAGCCCCAGCATTTT	CATQGGPGQPQHF
NA	TRBV5-4	TRBJ1-3	NA	TGTGCCAGCAGCTTGGAAGGTGGTGGAAACACCATATATTTT	CASSLEGGGNTIYF
once	TRBV7-2	TRBJ2-5	TRBD1	TGTGCCAGCAGCCGAAGACAGGGCCCGGACCAGTACTTC	CASSRRQGPDQYF
NA	TRBV11-2	TRBJ2-7	NA	TGTGCCAGCAGCTTATTCCCCGGGGGCGACGAGCAGTACTTC	CASSLFPGGDEQYF
NA	TRBV6-2/TRBV6-3	TRBJ1-5	NA	TGTGCCAGCAGTTACTCGGGGGGGCCGGTTCAGCCCCAGCATTTT	CASSYSGGPVQPQHF
NA	TRBV9	TRBJ1-4	NA	TGTGCCAGCAGCGCTCTTGGTGAAAAACTGTTTTTT	CASSALGEKLFF
once	TRBV6-5	TRBJ1-1	NA	TGTGCCAGCAGTCGCGACATCTCCAAGGGTGAAGCTTTCTTT	CASSRDISKGEAFF
NA	TRBV5-1	TRBJ1-4	TRBD1	TGCGCCAGCAGTATAGGACAGGGGACTAATGAAAAACTGTTTTTT	CASSIGQGTNEKLFF
NA	TRBV12-3/TRBV12-4	TRBJ1-2	TRBD1	TGTGCCAGCAGTCCTCGACAGGGGGAAGGCTACACCTTC	CASSPRQGEGYTF
once	TRBV4-3	TRBJ1-4	NA	TGCGCCAGCAGCCAAGGGGCGGCGGCAACTAATGAAAAACTGTTTTTT	CASSQGAAATNEKLFF
once	TRBV19	TRBJ2-1	NA	TGTGCCAGTAGTATAGACGGGGGGCCCCCTTACAATGAGCAGTTCTTC	CASSIDGGPPYNEQFF
NA	TRBV12-2	TRBJ1-1	NA	TGTGCAAGTCGCTTAGAGGTGCATAATCGGAAGCAAGACACTGAAGCTTTCTTT	CASRLEVHNRKQDTEAFF
NA	TRBV5-4	TRBJ1-1	NA	TGTGCCAGCAGCTTGGCGGGGGGACAAACCCTGAACACTGAAGCTTTCTTT	CASSLAGGQTLNTEAFF
NA	TRBV7-2	TRBJ1-5	NA	TGTGCCAGCAGCTCTGGACGTCAGCCCCAGCATTTT	CASSSGRQPQHF
NA	TRBV9	TRBJ2-3	NA	TGTGCCAGCAGCGTAGCTGTACTAGCAGGCCCAGATACGCAGTATTTT	CASSVAVLAGPDTQYF
NA	TRBV6-5	TRBJ1-2	NA	TGTGCCAGCAGGGGGATAAACTATGGCTACACCTTC	CASRGINYGYTF
few	TRBV19	TRBJ1-2	TRBD1	TGTGCCAGCAGCCTCGCACAGGGGTATGGCTACACCTTC	CASSLAQGYGYTF
NA	TRBV12-3/TRBV12-4	TRBJ1-5	NA	TGTGCCAGCAGCACAACGGCGTCCCAGCATTTT	CASSTTASQHF
NA	TRBV12-3/TRBV12-4	TRBJ1-5	NA	TGTGCCAGCAGCAAAGGCAGGCAGCCCCAGCATTTT	CASSKGRQPQHF
NA	TRBV10-2	TRBJ1-4	NA	TGCGCCAGCACCGGGAGCAGGGGAACTAATGAAAAACTGTTTTTT	CASTGSRGTNEKLFF
NA	TRBV10-1	TRBJ1-2	NA	TGCGCCAGCAGTGAGTTAACAGGGAATGAGTCCTACTATGGCTACACCTTC	CASSELTGNESYYGYTF
NA	TRBV12-3/TRBV12-4	TRBJ2-1	NA	TGTGCCAATGGGGGGAGCTCCTACAATGAGCAGTTCTTC	CANGGSSYNEQFF
once	TRBV10-2	TRBJ1-5	NA	TGCGCCAGCAGGTCAGGGATAGGTCAGCCCCAGCATTTT	CASRSGIGQPQHF
NA	TRBV4-3	TRBJ1-5	NA	TGCGCCAGCAGCCAAGAGGCAGGGTCTCAGCCCCAGCATTTT	CASSQEAGSQPQHF
NA	TRBV7-9	TRBJ1-1	NA	TGTGCCAGCAGCCCCCCCGGGACTGAAGCTTTCTTT	CASSPPGTEAFF
once	TRBV11-3	TRBJ2-2	TRBD2	TGTGCCAGCAGCCTGGGACTAGCGGGGACCGGGGAGCTGTTTTTT	CASSLGLAGTGELFF
NA	TRBV5-1	TRBJ1-1	NA	TGCGCCAGCAGCCGCGAGGGGACTGAAGCTTTCTTT	CASSREGTEAFF
NA	TRBV4-2	TRBJ2-2	NA	TGTGCCAGCAGCCAAGAAGTGGCCGAGAACACCGGGGAGCTGTTTTTT	CASSQEVAENTGELFF
NA	TRBV6-1	TRBJ2-1	NA	TGTGCCAGCAGTGAAGTGAGGGGTTACAATGAGCAGTTCTTC	CASSEVRGYNEQFF
NA	TRBV18	TRBJ1-2	NA	TGTGCCAGCTCACCACGACAGGTCGAAGGCTACACCTTC	CASSPRQVEGYTF
NA	TRBV12-3/TRBV12-4	TRBJ1-1	NA	TGTGCCAGCAGTTCCGACCTCCTTCGGAAAGCTTTCTTT	CASSSDLLRKAFF
NA	TRBV7-2	TRBJ2-7	NA	TGTGCCAGCAGCTTAGTTATGGCGTACGAGCAGTACTTC	CASSLVMAYEQYF
NA	TRBV6-2/TRBV6-3	TRBJ1-5	NA	TGTGCCAGCAGTTACCTGGGGACACCAAATCAGCCCCAGCATTTT	CASSYLGTPNQPQHF
NA	TRBV27	TRBJ1-6	TRBD1	TGTGCCAGCAGTTTAACCCAGCGACAGGGCGTAGGTTCACCCCTCCACTTT	CASSLTQRQGVGSPLHF
NA	TRBV6-6	TRBJ2-7	NA	TGTGCCAGCAGCCAACAGGGTGGGTACTCCTACGAGCAGTACTTC	CASSQQGGYSYEQYF
NA	TRBV20-1	TRBJ2-7	TRBD2	TGCAGTGCCCCGCGGGGGGGCTTGCAGTACTTC	CSAPRGGLQYF
NA	TRBV7-2	TRBJ1-1	NA	TGTGCCAGCAGCTCATCCTTTACAGGGACAGCTTTCTTT	CASSSSFTGTAFF
NA	TRBV5-1	TRBJ2-7	NA	TGCGCCAGCAGCTTGCTTTCCCAGGGGTACGAGCAGTACTTC	CASSLLSQGYEQYF
NA	TRBV7-9	TRBJ1-2	NA	TGTGCCAGCAGCTTGGCCACTTTAGTAGGCTACACCTTC	CASSLATLVGYTF
NA	TRBV6-5	TRBJ2-2	NA	TGTGCCAGCAGGTTCCCAGGCGACGGGGAGCTGTTTTTT	CASRFPGDGELFF
NA	TRBV15	TRBJ2-3	TRBD2	TGTGCCACCAGCAGAGGTCATAGCGGGGGGGTCCAGGGTACGCAGTATTTT	CATSRGHSGGVQGTQYF
NA	TRBV27	TRBJ1-5	NA	TGTGCCAGCAGTTTCGAGGGACTTCGCAATCAGCCCCAGCATTTT	CASSFEGLRNQPQHF
NA	TRBV6-4	TRBJ2-7	TRBD1	TGTGCCAGCAGTGACACCAAGGACCGGGACAGGGGGCGAGTCGAGCAGTACTTC	CASSDTKDRDRGRVEQYF
NA	TRBV29-1	TRBJ1-3	NA	TGCAGCGTTTACAGCGTCTCTGGAAACACCATATATTTT	CSVYSVSGNTIYF